The 20 T cell receptor beta chains listed next were all sequenced from one sample in a study of cytomegalovirus exposure and HLA in healthy donors. Both 60 Vbeta primers and 13 Jbeta primers went into the PCR. Sequencing used immunoSEQ multiplex PCR; TCRdb keeps in-frame clones, though not all of them. The sample lists 65,000 to 100,000 clones; roughly 70% were seen once. The sequenced sample was PBMCs. The receptors originated from a middle-aged man in good health and CMV-seronegative.

V and J are TRBV7-9 and TRBJ1-2; D gene unclear. The V and J ends lost 1 base and 4 bases respectively, with 10 bases between them. Germline CDR1 and CDR2: SEHNR and FQNEAQ (reference sequence). The CDR3 runs 14 residues. The DNA for the CDR3 is TGTGCCAGCAGCTTAGTGTTGGCGGTCTATGGCTACACCTTC. As protein: CASSLVLAVYGYTF.

The V call is TRBV30, the J call TRBJ1-5; D is undetermined. There are 15 residues in the CDR3. CDR1 and CDR2 from the germline V gene are GTSNPN and SVGIG (reference sequence). V lost 3 bases and J lost 6, with 18 bases in between. CDR3 DNA: TGTGCCTGGAGCCTATTGGGAGTGGAAGGTCAGCCCCAGCATTTT. Its translation: CAWSLLGVEGQPQHF. Using reference TRBV30 and TRBJ1-5 for the parts outside the CDR3, the full variable domain is SQTIHQWPATLVQPVGSPLSLECTVEGTSNPNLYWYRQAAGRGLQLLFYSVGIGQISSEVPQNLSASRPQDRQFILSSKKLLLSDSGFYLCAWSLLGVEGQPQHFGDGTRLSIL.

This clone showed up just once. J is TRBJ1-4 and V is TRBV19; D gene unclear. This CDR3 is 13 amino acids long. V lost 5 bases and J 7 bases, leaving 11 bases between the germline ends. Looked up from germline, CDR1 is LNHDA and CDR2 is SQIVND (reference sequence). CDR3 in DNA: TGTGCCAGTAGTCGGGTACCGGGTGAAAAACTGTTTTTT. Encoded protein: CASSRVPGEKLFF.

The rearrangement links TRBV6-1 to TRBJ2-7; D call uncertain. Germline-derived CDR1 and CDR2 are MNHNS and SASEGT. The CDR3 is 13 residues long. V was pared by 6 bases and J by 2 bases, with 11 bases between. CDR3 DNA sequence: TGTGCCAGCAGCTCCGCAGAACCCTACGAGCAGTACTTC. It translates to CASSSAEPYEQYF.

The genes are TRBV25-1 and TRBJ1-4; no clear D. The CDR3 spans 14 residues. From germline, CDR1 is MGHDK and CDR2 SYGVNS. V was clipped by 6 bases and J by 7 bases, with 15 bases between them. This chain's CDR3 is CASSTTRSTEKLFF. Written as DNA, the CDR3 is TGTGCCAGCAGCACGACTAGGTCAACTGAAAAACTGTTTTTT.

The rearrangement uses TRBV6-5 and TRBJ1-2, with D unresolved. Germline V gene lookup returns CDR1 MNHEY and CDR2 SVGAGI. Deletions cut 6 bases from V and 2 bases from J, with 10 bases between. The CDR3 totals 13 residues. The DNA of the CDR3 is TGTGCCAGCAGACAATCACCGAACTATGGCTACACCTTC. Protein: CASRQSPNYGYTF.

CDR3 bases: TGTGCCAGCAGCGAGGGGCCAGGAGTGGGCATTCAGTACTTC. It translates to CASSEGPGVGIQYF. The gene calls are TRBV9 and TRBJ2-4; D perhaps matches TRBD1 (5 bases). The CDR3 contains 14 residues. The V gene lost 3 bases and the J gene lost 9 bases, with 16 bases spanning the gap. Germline assignment: CDR1 SGDLS and CDR2 YYNGEE. The full variable domain, rest sourced from reference TRBV9 and TRBJ2-4, is DSGVTQTPKHLITATGQRVTLRCSPRSGDLSVYWYQQSLDQGLQFLIQYYNGEERAKGNILERFSAQQFPDLHSELNLSSLELGDSALYFCASSEGPGVGIQYFGAGTRLSVL.

This chain connects TRBV18 to TRBJ2-7, with 8 bases that match TRBD1. The CDR3 loop spans 15 amino acids. Germline V gene sequence: CDR1 KGHSH, CDR2 LQKENI. J was trimmed by 3 bases and V by 3 bases; bases with no gene match: 7. This CDR3 reads CASSPVGTGLYEQYF. DNA of the CDR3: TGTGCCAGCTCACCCGTCGGGACAGGCCTCTACGAGCAGTACTTC.

The chain is built from TRBV21-1 and TRBJ1-1. TRBV21-1 is reported as a pseudogene. This CDR3 is 14 amino acids long. CDR3 sequence (DNA): TGTGCCGGCAGCGCGGGGCCCGGGGGCACTGAAGCTTTCTTT. Residues: CAGSAGPGGTEAFF.

The chain combines TRBV6-1 with TRBJ1-6; 10 bases are shared with TRBD1. V was pared by 11 bases and J by 8 bases, with 12 bases of the junction left unmatched. This CDR3 region has 15 residues. Germline V gene lookup returns CDR1 MNHNS and CDR2 SASEGT. The CDR3 spells CALGRVGTGDSPLHF. CDR3 in DNA: TGTGCCCTCGGAAGGGTCGGGACAGGGGATTCACCCCTCCACTTT.

This clone was recorded only once. The rearrangement joins TRBV10-3 to TRBJ1-4, with D possibly matching TRBD1 (6 bases). The CDR3 spans 13 residues. Looked up from germline, CDR1 is ENHRY and CDR2 is SYGVKD. Trimming removed 10 bases at V and 4 bases at J, with 13 bases between. The CDR3 sequence: CANRGADNEKLFF. In DNA form, the CDR3 reads TGTGCCAACCGGGGGGCTGATAATGAAAAACTGTTTTTT.

This chain connects TRBV4-3 to TRBJ1-6; D is undetermined. This CDR3 has 15 residues. Germline V gene sequence: CDR1 LGHNA, CDR2 YSLEER. V shed 2 bases and J shed 4 bases, with 9 bases lying between them. CDR3 sequence (DNA): TGCGCCAGCAGCCAAAATCCGGGGTATAATTCACCCCTCCACTTT. Amino acids: CASSQNPGYNSPLHF.

This CDR3 reads CASSPTGITEAFF. DNA of the CDR3: TGTGCCAGCAGCCCGACAGGGATCACTGAAGCTTTCTTT. The genes are TRBV5-5 and TRBJ1-1; 7 bases match TRBD1. Germline values: CDR1 SGHKS, CDR2 YYEKEE (reference sequence). With V trimmed by 4 bases and J by 4 bases, 4 bases remained unmatched. The length of the CDR3 is 13 residues.

This clone occurred once. This chain connects TRBV4-1 to TRBJ2-7; D may be TRBD1 (6 bases). The germline CDR1 and CDR2 sequences are MGHRA and YSYEKL. The CDR3 length is 16 residues. Trimming took off 1 base at V and 1 base at J, with 14 bases between the two ends. The CDR3 DNA reads TGCGCCAGCAGCCAAGGGGCGCCAGGGGTGTCCTACGAGCAGTACTTC. Protein product: CASSQGAPGVSYEQYF.

V usage is TRBV7-2 and J usage is TRBJ1-2; TRBD1 is a possible D gene (6 bases). V lost 7 bases, J lost 7 bases, and 13 bases lay in between. Germline V gives CDR1 SGHTA, CDR2 FQGNSA. This CDR3 spans 12 amino acids. CDR3 amino acids: CASNQQGGGYTF. DNA for the CDR3: TGTGCCAGCAACCAACAGGGTGGTGGCTACACCTTC.

This clone has a handful of counts. The chain carries TRBV7-3 and TRBJ1-1, with 9 bases aligning to TRBD1. This CDR3 has 12 residues. The junction had 5 bases not matched to a gene; V was cut back by 5 bases and J by 10 bases. Per germline, CDR1 SGHTA and CDR2 FQGTGA. The CDR3 reads CASSPGTGSAFF. Written as DNA, the CDR3 is TGTGCCAGCAGCCCCGGGACAGGGTCAGCTTTCTTT.

The rearrangement joins TRBV11-2 to TRBJ1-4, with TRBD1 matching 9 bases. Germline CDR1 and CDR2: SGHAT and FQNNGV. The CDR3 runs to 15 residues. Losses at the gene ends were 8 bases for V and 4 bases for J; bases not matched to a gene: 8. CDR3 in DNA: TGTGCCAGCCGGGACAGGGTAATTGGTAATGAAAAACTGTTTTTT. Translating gives CASRDRVIGNEKLFF.

The V gene is TRBV7-2, the J gene TRBJ2-3, with TRBD1 as a possible D gene (5 bases). This CDR3 is 14 amino acids long. The ends were cut back, 5 bases at V and 0 bases at J, with 9 bases in the middle. The germline gives CDR1 SGHTA, CDR2 FQGNSA. CDR3 region: CASSLRGSTDTQYF. The CDR3 region has the DNA TGTGCCAGCAGCCTTAGGGGTAGCACAGATACGCAGTATTTT.

The V gene is TRBV6-5, the J gene TRBJ2-7; 7 bases map to TRBD2. Losses at the gene ends were 8 bases for V and 1 base for J; bases not matched to a gene: 5. Looked up from germline, CDR1 is MNHEY and CDR2 is SVGAGI. The CDR3 runs 13 residues. CDR3 protein: CASVKGGSYEQYF. The DNA of the CDR3 is TGTGCCAGCGTGAAGGGAGGGTCCTACGAGCAGTACTTC.

The gene calls are TRBV27 and TRBJ2-7, with TRBD1 matching over 8 bases. CDR1 MNHEY and CDR2 SMNVEV come from the germline V gene (reference sequence). J was trimmed by 3 bases and V by 6 bases; bases with no gene match: 10. The CDR3 runs 15 residues. The CDR3 is CASRATGGEYYEQYF. The CDR3 bases are TGTGCCAGCAGGGCCACAGGGGGTGAGTACTACGAGCAGTACTTC.